These T cell receptor beta chains were read from a single sample in a study of blood T cell repertoires in COVID-19. Sequencing used immunoSEQ multiplex PCR; TCRdb keeps in-frame clones, though not all of them. The sample consists of approximately 100,000 clones, approximately 90% of them appearing once. The sample consisted of peripheral blood. The source of these receptors is a man aged 45-65 years with acute or convalescent COVID-19. Each CDR3 is given with its conserved first and last residue. Fields, in order: J gene, D gene, V gene, clone size, CDR3 protein, CDR3 DNA. The D gene is left open where the match is weak. Clone size is shown for a subset of rows, as once, few, many or a class of expanded clone.

TRBJ1-3	TRBD1	TRBV11-2	few	CATGTGGSGNTIYF	TGTGCCACGGGGACAGGGGGCTCTGGAAACACCATATATTTT
TRBJ1-5	.	TRBV7-2	.	CASSLQEVQPQHF	TGTGCCAGCAGCTTACAGGAGGTCCAGCCCCAGCATTTT
TRBJ2-7	.	TRBV6-5	.	CASSYLPGYEQYF	TGTGCCAGCAGTTACCTCCCGGGTTACGAGCAGTACTTC
TRBJ1-6	.	TRBV5-1	.	CASTNRENSPLHF	TGCGCCAGCACGAACAGGGAAAATTCACCCCTCCACTTT
TRBJ1-5	.	TRBV5-5	.	CASSLALGWSNQPQHF	TGTGCCAGCAGCTTGGCTCTCGGTTGGAGCAATCAGCCCCAGCATTTT
TRBJ1-3	.	TRBV29-1	.	CSVWDTGNTIYF	TGCAGCGTCTGGGACACTGGAAACACCATATATTTT
TRBJ2-7	TRBD2	TRBV4-1	once	CASSQASGPSYEQYF	TGCGCCAGCAGCCAAGCTAGCGGGCCCTCCTACGAGCAGTACTTC
TRBJ1-1	TRBD1	TRBV18	.	CASSPGQDEAFF	TGTGCCAGCTCACCCGGACAGGATGAAGCTTTCTTT
TRBJ2-1	TRBD1	TRBV29-1	.	CSVLQGVHEQFF	TGCAGCGTGCTACAGGGGGTCCATGAGCAGTTCTTC
TRBJ1-2	.	TRBV19	once	CASSIDPGDGYTF	TGTGCCAGTAGTATAGATCCAGGGGATGGCTACACCTTC
TRBJ2-6	TRBD1	TRBV5-4	.	CASTDRDRGFGANVLTF	TGTGCCAGCACGGACAGGGACAGGGGCTTTGGGGCCAACGTCCTGACTTTC
TRBJ1-2	TRBD1	TRBV2	.	CAGTALFYGYTF	TGTGCCGGGACAGCTCTATTCTATGGCTACACCTTC
TRBJ2-1	.	TRBV5-4	.	CASSLARGANNEQFF	TGTGCCAGCAGCTTGGCTCGCGGGGCTAACAATGAGCAGTTCTTC
TRBJ2-7	TRBD2	TRBV5-1	.	CASSDRERGAYEQYF	TGCGCCAGCAGCGATAGAGAGCGGGGGGCTTACGAGCAGTACTTC
TRBJ1-2	.	TRBV7-8	.	CASSLGSTLANYGYTF	TGTGCCAGCAGCTTAGGATCGACACTGGCTAACTATGGCTACACCTTC
TRBJ1-5	TRBD1	TRBV6-5	.	CASRTGTEGAQHF	TGTGCCAGCAGAACCGGGACAGAGGGAGCCCAGCATTTT
TRBJ2-7	.	TRBV5-1	.	CASSPDSYYEQYF	TGCGCCAGCAGCCCGGACAGTTACTACGAGCAGTACTTC
TRBJ2-1	TRBD2	TRBV19	.	CASSLSGVGNEQFF	TGTGCCAGTAGCCTTAGCGGGGTCGGTAATGAGCAGTTCTTC
TRBJ2-7	TRBD1	TRBV5-4	few	CASSSTGASSYEQYF	TGTGCCAGCAGCTCGACAGGGGCGAGCTCCTACGAGCAGTACTTC
TRBJ1-6	TRBD1	TRBV29-1	.	CSATRQGGSPLHF	TGCAGCGCAACAAGGCAGGGGGGTTCACCCCTCCACTTT
TRBJ1-4	.	TRBV28	.	CASRQGGDATNEKLFF	TGTGCCAGCAGACAGGGAGGGGATGCAACTAATGAAAAACTGTTTTTT
TRBJ1-1	TRBD1	TRBV18	few	CASSPPDRGRITEAFF	TGTGCCAGCTCACCACCGGACAGGGGGCGGATAACTGAAGCTTTCTTT